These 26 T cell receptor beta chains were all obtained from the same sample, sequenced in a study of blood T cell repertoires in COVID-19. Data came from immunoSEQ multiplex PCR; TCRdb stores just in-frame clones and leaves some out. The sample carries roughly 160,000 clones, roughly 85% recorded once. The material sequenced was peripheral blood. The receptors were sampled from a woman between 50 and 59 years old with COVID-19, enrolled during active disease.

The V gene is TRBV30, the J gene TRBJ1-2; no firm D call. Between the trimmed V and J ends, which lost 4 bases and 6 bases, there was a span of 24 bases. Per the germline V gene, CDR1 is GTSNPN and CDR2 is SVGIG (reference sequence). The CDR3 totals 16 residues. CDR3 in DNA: TGTGCCTGGATCCTAACGAGGACTCGGGGAAGGGATGGCTACACCTTC. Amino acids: CAWILTRTRGRDGYTF.

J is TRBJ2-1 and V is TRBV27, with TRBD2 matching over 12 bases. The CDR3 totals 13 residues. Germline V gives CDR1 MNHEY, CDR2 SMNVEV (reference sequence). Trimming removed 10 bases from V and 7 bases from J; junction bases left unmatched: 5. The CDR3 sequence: CATRLAGDNEQFF. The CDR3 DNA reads TGTGCCACCAGACTAGCGGGGGATAATGAGCAGTTCTTC.

The DNA of the CDR3 is TGTGCCAGTAGTATGGGGACAGGACCTAATGAAAAACTGTTTTTT. Its translation is CASSMGTGPNEKLFF. The chain is built from TRBV19 and TRBJ1-4, with 8 positions matching TRBD1. Germline trimming cut 3 bases from V and 3 bases from J; bases unmatched to any gene: 3. The CDR3 runs to 15 residues. Per the germline V gene, CDR1 is LNHDA and CDR2 is SQIVND (reference sequence). Full variable domain (remainder filled in from reference TRBV19 and TRBJ1-4): DGGITQSPKYLFRKEGQNVTLSCEQNLNHDAMYWYRQDPGQGLRLIYYSQIVNDFQKGDIAEGYSVSREKKESFPLTVTSAQKNPTAFYLCASSMGTGPNEKLFFGSGTQLSVL.

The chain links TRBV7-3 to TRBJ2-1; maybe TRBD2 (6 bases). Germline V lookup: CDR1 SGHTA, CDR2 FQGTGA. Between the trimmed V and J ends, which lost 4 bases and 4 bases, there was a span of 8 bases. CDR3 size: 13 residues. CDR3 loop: CASSSGGYNEQFF. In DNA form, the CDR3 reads TGTGCCAGCAGCTCCGGGGGATACAATGAGCAGTTCTTC.

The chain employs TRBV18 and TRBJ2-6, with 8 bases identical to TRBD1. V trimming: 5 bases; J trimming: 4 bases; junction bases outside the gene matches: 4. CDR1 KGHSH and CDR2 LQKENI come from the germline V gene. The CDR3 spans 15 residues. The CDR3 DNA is TGTGCCAGCTCAGACAGGGGTTCCGGGGCCAACGTCCTGACTTTC. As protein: CASSDRGSGANVLTF.

CDR3 DNA: TGTGCCAGCAGTGAAGCTTCCAGGGGGTACGAGCAGTACTTC. This codes for CASSEASRGYEQYF. The rearrangement uses TRBV6-1 and TRBJ2-7; 7 nucleotides line up with TRBD1. This CDR3 region has 14 residues. Germline CDR1 reads MNHNS; CDR2 reads SASEGT. Trimming at V came to 0 bases and at J to 4 bases, leaving 3 bases not matched to a gene.

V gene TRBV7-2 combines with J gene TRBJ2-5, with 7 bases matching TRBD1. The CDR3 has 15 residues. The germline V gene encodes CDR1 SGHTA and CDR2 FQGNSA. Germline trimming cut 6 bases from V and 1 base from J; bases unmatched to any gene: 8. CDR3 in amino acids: CASRATGVPQETQYF. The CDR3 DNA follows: TGTGCCAGCAGGGCTACAGGGGTCCCCCAAGAGACCCAGTACTTC.

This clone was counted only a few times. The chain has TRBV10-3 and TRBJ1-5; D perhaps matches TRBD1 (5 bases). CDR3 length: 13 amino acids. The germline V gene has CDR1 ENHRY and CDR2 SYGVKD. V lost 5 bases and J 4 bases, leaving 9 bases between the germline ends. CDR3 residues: CAISQGWNQPQHF. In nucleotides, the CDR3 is TGTGCCATCAGTCAGGGTTGGAATCAGCCCCAGCATTTT.

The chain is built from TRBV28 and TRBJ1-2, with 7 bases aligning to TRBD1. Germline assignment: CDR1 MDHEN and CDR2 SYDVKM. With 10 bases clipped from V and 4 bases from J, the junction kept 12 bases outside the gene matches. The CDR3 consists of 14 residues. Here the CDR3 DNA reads TGTGCCATCGCTATTACAGGGGCCCTCTATGGCTACACCTTC. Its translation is CAIAITGALYGYTF.

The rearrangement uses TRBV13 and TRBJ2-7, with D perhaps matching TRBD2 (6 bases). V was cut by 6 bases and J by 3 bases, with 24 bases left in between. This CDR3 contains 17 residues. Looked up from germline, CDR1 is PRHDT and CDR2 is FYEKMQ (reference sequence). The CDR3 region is CASSAAFSRDLGYEQYF. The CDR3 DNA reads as TGTGCCAGCAGTGCAGCCTTTTCCCGGGACTTAGGCTACGAGCAGTACTTC.

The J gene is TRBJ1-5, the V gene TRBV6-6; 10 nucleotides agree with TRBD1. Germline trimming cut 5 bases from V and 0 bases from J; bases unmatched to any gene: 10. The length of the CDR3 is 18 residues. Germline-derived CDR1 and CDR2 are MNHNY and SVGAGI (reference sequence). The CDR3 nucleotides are TGTGCCAGCAGTCCCGGGACAGGGGAGTACTATAGCAATCAGCCCCAGCATTTT. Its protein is CASSPGTGEYYSNQPQHF.

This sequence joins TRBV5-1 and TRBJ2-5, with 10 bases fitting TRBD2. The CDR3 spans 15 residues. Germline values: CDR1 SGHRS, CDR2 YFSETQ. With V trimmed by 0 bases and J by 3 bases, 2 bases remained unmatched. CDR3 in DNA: TGCGCCAGCAGCTTGGGGACTAGCGGAAAAGAGACCCAGTACTTC. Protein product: CASSLGTSGKETQYF.

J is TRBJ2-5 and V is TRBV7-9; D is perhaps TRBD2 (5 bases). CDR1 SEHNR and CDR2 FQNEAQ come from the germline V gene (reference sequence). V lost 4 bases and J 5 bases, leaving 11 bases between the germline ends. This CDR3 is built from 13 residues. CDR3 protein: CASSSGGGETQYF. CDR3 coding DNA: TGTGCCAGCAGCTCCGGAGGCGGGGAGACCCAGTACTTC.

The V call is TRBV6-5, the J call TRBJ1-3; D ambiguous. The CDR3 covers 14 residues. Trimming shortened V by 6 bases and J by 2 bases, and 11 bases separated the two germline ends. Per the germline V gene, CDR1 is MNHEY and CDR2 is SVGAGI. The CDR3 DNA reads TGTGCCAGCAGCTCACGTCCTACTGGAAACACCATATATTTT. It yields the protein CASSSRPTGNTIYF.

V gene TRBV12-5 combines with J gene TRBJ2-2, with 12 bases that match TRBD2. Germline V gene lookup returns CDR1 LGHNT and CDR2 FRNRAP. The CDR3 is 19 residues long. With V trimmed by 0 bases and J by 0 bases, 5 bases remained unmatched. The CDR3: CASGLVLTSGGPNTGELFF. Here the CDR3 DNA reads TGTGCTAGTGGTTTGGTACTAACTAGCGGGGGGCCGAACACCGGGGAGCTGTTTTTT.

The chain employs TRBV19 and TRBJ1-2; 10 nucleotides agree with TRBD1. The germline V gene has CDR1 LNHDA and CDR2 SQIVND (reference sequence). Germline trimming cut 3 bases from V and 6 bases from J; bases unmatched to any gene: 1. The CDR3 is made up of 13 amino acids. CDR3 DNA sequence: TGTGCCAGTAGTATGGGGACAGGGGATGGCTACACCTTC. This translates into CASSMGTGDGYTF.

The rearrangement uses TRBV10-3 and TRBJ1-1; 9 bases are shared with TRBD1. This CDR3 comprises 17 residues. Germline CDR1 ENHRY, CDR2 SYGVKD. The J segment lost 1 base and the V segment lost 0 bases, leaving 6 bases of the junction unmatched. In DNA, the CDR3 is TGTGCCATCAGTGAGTCGGTCCCGGGACAGGGGAACACTGAAGCTTTCTTT. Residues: CAISESVPGQGNTEAFF.

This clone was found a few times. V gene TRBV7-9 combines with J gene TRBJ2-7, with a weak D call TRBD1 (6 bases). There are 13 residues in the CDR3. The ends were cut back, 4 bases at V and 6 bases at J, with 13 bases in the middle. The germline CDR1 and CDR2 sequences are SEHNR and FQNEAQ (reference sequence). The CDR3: CASSSQGGAEQYF. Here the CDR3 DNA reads TGTGCCAGCAGCTCACAGGGTGGGGCCGAGCAGTACTTC. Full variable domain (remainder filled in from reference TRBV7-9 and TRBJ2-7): DTGVSQNPRHKITKRGQNVTFRCDPISEHNRLYWYRQTLGQGPEFLTYFQNEAQLEKSRLLSDRFSAERPKGSFSTLEIQRTEQGDSAMYLCASSSQGGAEQYFGPGTRLTVT.

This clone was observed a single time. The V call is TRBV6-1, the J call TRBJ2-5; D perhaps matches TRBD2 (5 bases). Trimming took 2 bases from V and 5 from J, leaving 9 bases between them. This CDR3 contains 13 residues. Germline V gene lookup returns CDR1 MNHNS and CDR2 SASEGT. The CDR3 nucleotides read TGTGCCAGCAGTGAAAGCGGTTGGGAGACCCAGTACTTC. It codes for CASSESGWETQYF.

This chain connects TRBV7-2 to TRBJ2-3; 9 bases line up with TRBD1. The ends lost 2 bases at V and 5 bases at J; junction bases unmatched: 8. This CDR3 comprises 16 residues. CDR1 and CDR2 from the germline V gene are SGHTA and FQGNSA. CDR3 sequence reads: CASSLNSQGAGDTQYF. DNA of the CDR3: TGTGCCAGCAGCTTAAACTCACAGGGGGCTGGAGATACGCAGTATTTT.

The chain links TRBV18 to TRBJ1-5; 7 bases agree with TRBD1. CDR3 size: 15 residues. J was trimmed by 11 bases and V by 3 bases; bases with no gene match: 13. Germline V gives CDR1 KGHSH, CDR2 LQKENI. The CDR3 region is CASSPGTALKMSQHF. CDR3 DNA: TGTGCCAGCTCACCGGGGACAGCCCTTAAAATGTCCCAGCATTTT.

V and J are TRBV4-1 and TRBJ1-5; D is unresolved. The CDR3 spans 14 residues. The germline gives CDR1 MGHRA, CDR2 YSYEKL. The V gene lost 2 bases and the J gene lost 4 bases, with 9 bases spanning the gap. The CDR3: CASSQSLANQPQHF. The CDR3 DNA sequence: TGCGCCAGCAGCCAATCTCTAGCAAATCAGCCCCAGCATTTT.

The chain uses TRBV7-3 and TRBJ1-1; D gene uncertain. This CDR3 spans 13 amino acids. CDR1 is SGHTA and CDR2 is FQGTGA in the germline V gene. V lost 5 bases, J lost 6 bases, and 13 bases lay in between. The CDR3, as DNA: TGTGCCAGCAGCCCCAACGGTGGAGCTGAAGCTTTCTTT. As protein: CASSPNGGAEAFF.

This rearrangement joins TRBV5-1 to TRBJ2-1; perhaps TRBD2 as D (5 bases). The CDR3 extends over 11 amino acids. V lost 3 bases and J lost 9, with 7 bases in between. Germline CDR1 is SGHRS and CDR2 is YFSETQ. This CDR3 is CASSSTIEQFF. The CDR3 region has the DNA TGCGCCAGCAGCTCGACTATTGAGCAGTTCTTC.

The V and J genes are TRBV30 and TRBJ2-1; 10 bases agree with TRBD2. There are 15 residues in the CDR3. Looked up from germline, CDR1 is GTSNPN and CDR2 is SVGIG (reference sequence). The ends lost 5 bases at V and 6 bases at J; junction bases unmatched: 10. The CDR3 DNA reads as TGTGCCTGGGGTCTCAGCGGGGGGGCCGTCAATGAGCAGTTCTTC. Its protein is CAWGLSGGAVNEQFF.

The CDR3 region is CASSWDRTYEQYF. CDR3 in DNA: TGTGCCAGCAGTTGGGACAGAACCTACGAGCAGTACTTC. The J gene is TRBJ2-7, the V gene TRBV6-5; TRBD1 matches 7 bases. With V trimmed by 4 bases and J by 2 bases, 2 bases remained unmatched. The CDR3 has 13 amino acids. In germline, CDR1 is MNHEY, CDR2 SVGAGI.